This T cell receptor (beta chain) was documented in a study of response to subunit inactivated influenza vaccine. Regarding the study as a whole: The authors suggested that few new T cells are recruited per seasonal influenza vaccination.

Points on this clonotype: The antigen remains unidentified.

Germline V lookup: CDR1 SGHRS, CDR2 YFSETQ. V dropped 3 bases and J dropped 10; count of bases not matched to a gene: 7. The CDR3 has 14 residues. Using its own MiXCR run on the RT-PCR reads, TCRdb lists one record per CDR3 protein. The sample holds about 520,000 distinct CDR3 sequences; around 25% are singletons and the top ten take about 1.9%. The sample was CD4+ T cells sorted from PBMCs, taken more than 4 days after vaccination. The chain joins TRBV5-1 to TRBJ2-4, with 10 nucleotides matching TRBD1. This clonotype was obtained from a man over 45 who received an inactivated influenza vaccine. The CDR3 DNA reads as TGCGCCAGCAGCTCCCGGACAGGGGGGAATATTCAGTACTTC. It encodes CASSSRTGGNIQYF.